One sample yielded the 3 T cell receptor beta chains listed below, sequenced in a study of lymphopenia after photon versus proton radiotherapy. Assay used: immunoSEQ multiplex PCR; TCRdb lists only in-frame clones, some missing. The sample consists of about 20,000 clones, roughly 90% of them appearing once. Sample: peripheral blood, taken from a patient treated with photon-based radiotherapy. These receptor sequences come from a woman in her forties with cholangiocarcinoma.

CDR3 sequence: CARRRNSRTDTQYF. In DNA form, the CDR3 reads TGTGCCAGGAGGAGGAACTCCCGCACAGATACGCAGTATTTT. The gene calls are TRBV19 and TRBJ2-3; D may be TRBD2 (5 bases). The germline gives CDR1 LNHDA, CDR2 SQIVND (reference sequence). Trimming shortened V by 9 bases and J by 1 base, and 14 bases separated the two germline ends. The CDR3 is 14 amino acids.

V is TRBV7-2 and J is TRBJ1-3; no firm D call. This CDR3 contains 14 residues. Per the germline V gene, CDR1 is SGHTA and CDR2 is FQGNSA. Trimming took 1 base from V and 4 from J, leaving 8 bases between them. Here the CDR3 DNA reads TGTGCCAGCAGCTTAGGCGGAGTCGGAAACACCATATATTTT. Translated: CASSLGGVGNTIYF.

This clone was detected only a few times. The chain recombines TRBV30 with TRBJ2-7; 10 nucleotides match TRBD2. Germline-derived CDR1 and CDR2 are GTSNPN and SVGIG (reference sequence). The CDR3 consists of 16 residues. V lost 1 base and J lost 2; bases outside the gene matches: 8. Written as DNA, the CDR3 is TGTGCCTGGAGTGCCCCCCTTAGCGGGAGGACCTACGAGCAGTACTTC. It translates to CAWSAPLSGRTYEQYF.